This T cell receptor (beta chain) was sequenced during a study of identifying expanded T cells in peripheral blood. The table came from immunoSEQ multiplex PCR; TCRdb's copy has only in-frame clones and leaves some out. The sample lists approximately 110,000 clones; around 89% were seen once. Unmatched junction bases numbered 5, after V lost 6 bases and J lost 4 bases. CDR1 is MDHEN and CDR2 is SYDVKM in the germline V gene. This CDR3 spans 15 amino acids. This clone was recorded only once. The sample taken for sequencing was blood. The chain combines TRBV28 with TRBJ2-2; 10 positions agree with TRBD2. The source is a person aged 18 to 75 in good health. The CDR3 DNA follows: TGTGCCAGCAGAGCGGGGGGGCAGGGCACCGGGGAGCTGTTTTTT. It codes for CASRAGGQGTGELFF.